Listed below are T cell receptor beta chains from one sample, sequenced in a study of T-cell reconstitution after alpha-beta-depleted transplantation in children. TCRdb itself ran the PCR reads through MiXCR, one entry per CDR3 protein. The top ten hold 10% of the sample, which has 250,000 to 300,000 distinct CDR3 sequences, more than 8% seen once. The sequencing used PBMCs from the stem cell graft donor, collected from the stem cell graft. The receptor set was obtained from a human donor who donated a stem cell graft to a child with SCID. Both conserved end residues are part of each CDR3. The D gene is left open where the match is weak. Expanded clones are given a class, and other clones once, few, many or no size at all.

j_gene	d_gene	abundance	v_gene	CDR3aa	CDR3nt
TRBJ2-7	TRBD2	few	TRBV2	CASSALAGSYEQYF	TGTGCCAGCAGTGCTCTAGCGGGGTCCTACGAGCAGTACTTC
TRBJ2-5	TRBD2	few	TRBV20-1	CSASGLAGGQSLQETQYF	TGCAGTGCTAGTGGTCTAGCGGGGGGACAAAGCTTACAAGAGACCCAGTACTTC
TRBJ2-7	NA	NA	TRBV3-1	CASSQAPGHLAYEQYF	TGTGCCAGCAGCCAAGCCCCGGGACACCTGGCCTACGAGCAGTACTTC
TRBJ1-1	TRBD1	few	TRBV20-1	CSAREAGDRVTEAFF	TGCAGTGCTAGAGAGGCCGGGGACAGGGTGACTGAAGCTTTCTTT
TRBJ2-7	NA	NA	TRBV18	CASSHPLGTRVLYEQYF	TGTGCCAGCTCACATCCCTTAGGGACAAGGGTATTGTACGAGCAGTACTTC
TRBJ1-5	NA	NA	TRBV10-2	CASSEMGWNQPQHF	TGCGCCAGCAGTGAGATGGGGTGGAATCAGCCCCAGCATTTT
TRBJ2-1	TRBD2	many	TRBV12-3/TRBV12-4	CASSLSLAGGPEQFF	TGTGCCAGCAGTTTATCCCTAGCGGGGGGGCCTGAGCAGTTCTTC
TRBJ2-3	NA	few	TRBV20-1	CSAARGPRPDTQYF	TGCAGTGCTGCCCGCGGCCCAAGGCCAGATACGCAGTATTTT
TRBJ2-7	TRBD1	many	TRBV7-8	CASSKTGQITYEQYF	TGTGCCAGCAGCAAGACGGGACAGATTACCTACGAGCAGTACTTC
TRBJ2-4	NA	few	TRBV5-1	CASTRLLAKNIQYF	TGCGCCAGCACAAGACTTTTAGCCAAAAACATTCAGTACTTC
TRBJ2-1	TRBD1	NA	TRBV6-2/TRBV6-3	CASSAAPHRGGEQFF	TGTGCCAGCAGTGCCGCCCCGCACAGGGGCGGTGAGCAGTTCTTC
TRBJ2-7	TRBD1	NA	TRBV5-1	CASSLGTGYAYEQYF	TGCGCCAGCAGCTTGGGGACAGGATACGCCTACGAGCAGTACTTC
TRBJ1-5	NA	few	TRBV3-1	CASSHGTDSNQPQHF	TGTGCCAGCAGCCACGGGACGGATAGCAATCAGCCCCAGCATTTT
TRBJ2-2	NA	NA	TRBV7-9	CASSLRPGNTGELFF	TGTGCCAGCAGCTTAAGGCCCGGGAACACCGGGGAGCTGTTTTTT
TRBJ1-4	NA	many	TRBV20-1	CSAEPTTQGSGEKLFF	TGCAGTGCTGAACCAACCACTCAGGGTAGCGGGGAAAAACTGTTTTTT
TRBJ2-6	NA	many	TRBV5-1	CASRFGSAGANVLTF	TGCGCCAGCAGATTCGGGTCGGCTGGGGCCAACGTCCTGACTTTC
TRBJ2-2	TRBD1	NA	TRBV6-2/TRBV6-3	CAISPDRVTRDTGELFF	TGTGCCATCTCCCCGGACAGGGTCACCCGTGACACCGGGGAGCTGTTTTTT
TRBJ2-7	NA	NA	TRBV2	CASSVNRVYEQYF	TGTGCCAGCAGTGTGAATAGGGTGTACGAGCAGTACTTC
TRBJ2-3	TRBD1	NA	TRBV27	CASSPPRTGTSTDTQYF	TGTGCCAGCAGCCCGCCTAGGACAGGGACTAGCACAGATACGCAGTATTTT
TRBJ2-6	NA	few	TRBV9	CASSVYDTSGANVLTF	TGTGCCAGTTCCGTGTATGACACCTCTGGGGCCAACGTCCTGACTTTC
TRBJ2-3	TRBD2	NA	TRBV2	CAFCLWPSGGESKDTQYF	TGTGCCTTCTGTTTATGGCCTAGCGGGGGGGAATCGAAAGATACGCAGTATTTT
TRBJ1-5	NA	few	TRBV18	CASSPPEGQPQHF	TGTGCCAGCTCACCGCCGGAAGGGCAGCCCCAGCATTTT
TRBJ2-3	NA	NA	TRBV6-2/TRBV6-3	CASSSSDRSDTQYF	TGTGCCAGCAGTTCCTCGGACAGATCAGATACGCAGTATTTT
TRBJ2-7	NA	many	TRBV5-1	CASSVGVSEQYF	TGCGCCAGCAGCGTGGGGGTGTCCGAGCAGTACTTC
TRBJ1-5	TRBD1	few	TRBV7-3	CASSLMGGQGDQPQHF	TGTGCCAGCAGCTTAATGGGGGGACAGGGTGACCAGCCCCAGCATTTT
TRBJ2-1	NA	few	TRBV20-1	CSARDAANPLYNEQFF	TGCAGTGCTAGAGATGCTGCCAACCCACTCTACAATGAGCAGTTCTTC
TRBJ1-4	TRBD1	few	TRBV12-3/TRBV12-4	CASSGGTEANEKLFF	TGTGCCAGCAGTGGGGGGACAGAGGCTAATGAAAAACTGTTTTTT
TRBJ1-1	NA	NA	TRBV10-3	CAIRAGEVSTEAFF	TGTGCCATCCGTGCGGGGGAGGTAAGCACTGAAGCTTTCTTT
TRBJ2-5	NA	few	TRBV18	CASSPPLQETQYF	TGTGCCAGCTCACCACCACTACAAGAGACCCAGTACTTC